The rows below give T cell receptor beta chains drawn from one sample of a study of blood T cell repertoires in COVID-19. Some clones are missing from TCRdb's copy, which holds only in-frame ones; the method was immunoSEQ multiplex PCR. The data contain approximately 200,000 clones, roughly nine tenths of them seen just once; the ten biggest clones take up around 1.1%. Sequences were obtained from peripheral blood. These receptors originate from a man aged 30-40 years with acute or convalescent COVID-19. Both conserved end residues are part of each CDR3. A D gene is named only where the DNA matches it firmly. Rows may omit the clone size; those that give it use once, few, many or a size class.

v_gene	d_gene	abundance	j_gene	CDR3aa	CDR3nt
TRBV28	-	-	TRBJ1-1	CASSQRTRAGGQAFF	TGTGCCAGCAGTCAACGGACCCGGGCGGGAGGACAAGCTTTCTTT
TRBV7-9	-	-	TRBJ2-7	CASSLSPRDYEQYF	TGTGCCAGCAGCTTGTCCCCCAGGGACTACGAGCAGTACTTC
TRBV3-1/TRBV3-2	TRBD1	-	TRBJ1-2	CASSQMGQGDGYTF	TGTGCCAGCAGCCAGATGGGACAGGGAGATGGCTACACCTTC
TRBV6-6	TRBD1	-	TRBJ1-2	CASSSTGDYGYTF	TGTGCCAGCAGTTCCACAGGGGACTATGGCTACACCTTC
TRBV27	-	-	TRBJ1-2	CASSFRWQDYGYTF	TGTGCCAGCAGTTTCCGGTGGCAGGATTATGGCTACACCTTC
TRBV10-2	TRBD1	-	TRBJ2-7	CASSETGQGYEQYF	TGCGCCAGCAGTGAGACGGGACAGGGCTACGAGCAGTACTTC
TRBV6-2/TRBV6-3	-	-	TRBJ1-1	CASSFRAMAFF	TGTGCCAGCAGTTTCAGGGCGATGGCTTTCTTT
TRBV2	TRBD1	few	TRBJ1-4	CASSKGQHNEKLFF	TGTGCCAGCAGTAAGGGACAGCATAATGAAAAACTGTTTTTT
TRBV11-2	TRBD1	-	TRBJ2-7	CASSFGQVTREQYF	TGTGCCAGCAGCTTTGGACAGGTGACGCGCGAGCAGTACTTC
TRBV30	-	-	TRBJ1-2	CAGTPASVSGGYTF	TGTGCCGGGACACCTGCCTCGGTGAGTGGTGGCTACACCTTC
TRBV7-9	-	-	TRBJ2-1	CASSPKLWEKVF	TGTGCCAGCAGCCCCAAGTTGTGGGAGAAGGTCTTC
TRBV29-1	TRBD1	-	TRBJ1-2	CSVVTDRGYGYTF	TGCAGCGTTGTTACTGACAGGGGCTATGGCTACACCTTC
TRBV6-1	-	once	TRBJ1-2	CASSRDILEGYTF	TGTGCCAGCAGTCGGGACATTTTAGAAGGCTACACCTTC
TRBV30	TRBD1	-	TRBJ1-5	CAWGTGGALGQPQHF	TGTGCCTGGGGAACAGGGGGCGCGCTCGGTCAGCCCCAGCATTTT
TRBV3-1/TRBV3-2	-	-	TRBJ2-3	CASSQDRGVSTQYF	TGTGCCAGCAGCCAAGATCGGGGTGTATCCACGCAGTATTTT
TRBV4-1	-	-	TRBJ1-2	CASSDGRRVRRGFGYTF	TGCGCCAGCAGCGATGGCAGGCGGGTTCGCCGTGGATTCGGCTACACCTTC
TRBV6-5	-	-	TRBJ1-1	CASSPYRWTEAFF	TGTGCCAGCAGTCCATACAGGTGGACTGAAGCTTTCTTT
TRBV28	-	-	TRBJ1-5	CASSLGGSSNQPQHF	TGTGCCAGCAGTTTAGGGGGGTCCAGCAATCAGCCCCAGCATTTT
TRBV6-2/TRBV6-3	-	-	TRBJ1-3	CASSRDTSAGNTIYF	TGTGCCAGCAGTCGGGACACGAGCGCTGGAAACACCATATATTTT
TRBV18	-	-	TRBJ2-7	CASSLVRTSSYEQYF	TGTGCCAGCTCACTCGTGCGGACAAGCTCCTACGAGCAGTACTTC
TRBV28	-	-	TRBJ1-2	CASSRVRDTDYGYTF	TGTGCCAGCAGTCGAGTCCGGGACACCGACTATGGCTACACCTTC
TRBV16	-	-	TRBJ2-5	CASSQIDRQETQYF	TGTGCCAGCAGCCAAATAGACAGACAAGAGACCCAGTACTTC
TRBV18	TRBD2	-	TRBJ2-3	CASSPRTSGQSDTQYF	TGTGCCAGCTCACCAAGGACTAGCGGGCAATCAGATACGCAGTATTTT
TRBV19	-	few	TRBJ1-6	CASSIEGGSPLHF	TGTGCCAGTAGTATAGAGGGGGGTTCACCCCTCCACTTT
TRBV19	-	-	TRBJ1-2	CASSTVGVYGYTF	TGTGCCAGTAGTACGGTGGGAGTGTATGGCTACACCTTC
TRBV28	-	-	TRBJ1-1	CASSAATSGLDTEAFF	TGTGCCAGCAGTGCCGCGACTTCAGGGTTGGACACTGAAGCTTTCTTT
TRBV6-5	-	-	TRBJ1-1	CASRSRIGAEAFF	TGTGCCAGCAGATCAAGAATCGGGGCTGAAGCTTTCTTT
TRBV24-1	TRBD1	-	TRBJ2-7	CAREQGYEQYF	TGTGCCAGGGAACAGGGGTACGAGCAGTACTTC
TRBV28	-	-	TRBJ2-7	CASSRHPQGTSSYEQYF	TGTGCCAGCAGTCGGCACCCACAGGGAACCAGCTCCTACGAGCAGTACTTC
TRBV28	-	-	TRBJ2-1	CASSLGRFRHEQFF	TGTGCCAGCAGTTTAGGCAGGTTTAGACATGAGCAGTTCTTC
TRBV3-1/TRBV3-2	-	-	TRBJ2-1	CASSQDPTASYNEQFF	TGTGCCAGCAGCCAAGACCCGACTGCTTCCTACAATGAGCAGTTCTTC
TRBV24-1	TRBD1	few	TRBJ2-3	CATQPGQGDADTQYF	TGTGCCACCCAACCAGGACAGGGGGACGCAGATACGCAGTATTTT
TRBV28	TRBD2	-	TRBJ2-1	CASSLTSGRGSYNEQFF	TGTGCCAGCAGTCTAACTAGCGGGAGGGGATCCTACAATGAGCAGTTCTTC
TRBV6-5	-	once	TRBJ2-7	CASSLTNYEQYF	TGTGCCAGCAGTTTGACAAACTACGAGCAGTACTTC
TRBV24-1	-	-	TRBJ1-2	CATSDDTGSGYTF	TGTGCCACCAGTGATGATACAGGTTCTGGCTACACCTTC
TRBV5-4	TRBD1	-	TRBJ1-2	CASSLVGQGSGYTF	TGTGCCAGCAGCTTAGTTGGACAGGGGAGCGGCTACACCTTC
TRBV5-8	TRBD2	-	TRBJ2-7	CASSTGTSRPYEQYF	TGTGCCAGCAGCACAGGGACTAGCCGACCCTACGAGCAGTACTTC
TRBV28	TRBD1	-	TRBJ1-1	CASAPPDRVNEAFF	TGTGCCAGCGCCCCACCAGACAGGGTTAATGAAGCTTTCTTT
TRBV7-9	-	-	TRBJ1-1	CASNSRRGGSTEAFF	TGTGCCAGCAACTCCAGACGGGGTGGGAGCACTGAAGCTTTCTTT
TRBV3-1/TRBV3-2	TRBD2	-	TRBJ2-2	CASSQEFRWRGVSGELFF	TGTGCCAGCAGCCAAGAGTTCCGGTGGCGGGGGGTTAGCGGGGAGCTGTTTTTT
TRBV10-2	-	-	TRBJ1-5	CASSEYRASNQPQHF	TGCGCCAGCAGTGAGTACAGGGCGTCAAATCAGCCCCAGCATTTT
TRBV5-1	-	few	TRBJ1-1	CASSLQGWSTEAFF	TGCGCCAGCAGTCTACAGGGATGGAGCACTGAAGCTTTCTTT
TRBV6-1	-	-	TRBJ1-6	CASSEGRQGRSPLHF	TGTGCCAGCAGTGAAGGTCGGCAGGGTAGGTCACCCCTCCACTTT
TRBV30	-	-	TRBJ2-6	CAGYDGSISGANVLTF	TGTGCCGGATACGACGGGAGCATCTCTGGGGCCAACGTCCTGACTTTC